The clone carrying this TCR beta chain was detected a few times. V was pared by 2 bases and J by 9 bases, with 13 bases of the junction left unmatched. The CDR3 sequence is 17 residues long. Germline V gene sequence: CDR1 MDHEN, CDR2 SYDVKM. This specimen comes from a study of blood T cell repertoires in COVID-19. The protocol was immunoSEQ multiplex PCR, while the TCRdb copy is restricted to in-frame clones and leaves out a portion. In the table there are 130,000 or so clones, almost 80% of which are singletons. V and J are TRBV28 and TRBJ1-5, with 10 nucleotides matching TRBD1. The receptor comes from a human donor in a cohort sampled during active COVID-19. Sequencing used peripheral blood. CDR3 sequence: CASSLLGIEDRGRPQHF. CDR3 nucleotide sequence: TGTGCCAGCAGTTTACTTGGAATTGAAGACAGGGGGCGGCCCCAGCATTTT.